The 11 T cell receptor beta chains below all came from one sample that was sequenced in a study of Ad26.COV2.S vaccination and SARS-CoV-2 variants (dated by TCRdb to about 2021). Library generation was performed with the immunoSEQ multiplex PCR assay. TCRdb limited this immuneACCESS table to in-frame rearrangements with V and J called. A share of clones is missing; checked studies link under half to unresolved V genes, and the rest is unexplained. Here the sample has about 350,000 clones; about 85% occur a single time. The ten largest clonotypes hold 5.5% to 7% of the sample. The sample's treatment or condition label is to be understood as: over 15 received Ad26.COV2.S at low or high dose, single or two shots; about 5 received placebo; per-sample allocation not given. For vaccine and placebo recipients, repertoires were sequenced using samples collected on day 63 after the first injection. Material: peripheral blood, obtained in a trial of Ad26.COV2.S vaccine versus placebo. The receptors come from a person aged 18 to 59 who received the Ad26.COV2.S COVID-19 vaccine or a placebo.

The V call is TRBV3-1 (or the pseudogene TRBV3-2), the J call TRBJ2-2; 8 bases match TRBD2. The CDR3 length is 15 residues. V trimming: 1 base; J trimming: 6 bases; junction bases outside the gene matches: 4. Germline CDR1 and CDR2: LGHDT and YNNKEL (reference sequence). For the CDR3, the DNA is TGTGCCAGCAGCCAAGGTTGGCGGGGGGCCGGGGAGCTGTTTTTT. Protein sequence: CASSQGWRGAGELFF.

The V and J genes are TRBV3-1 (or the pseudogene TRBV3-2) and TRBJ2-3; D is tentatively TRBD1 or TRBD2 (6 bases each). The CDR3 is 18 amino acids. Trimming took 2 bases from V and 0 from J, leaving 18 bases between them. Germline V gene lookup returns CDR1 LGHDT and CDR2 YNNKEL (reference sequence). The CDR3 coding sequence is TGTGCCAGCAGCCAAATGGGGGCGTGGCGGGGCAGCACAGATACGCAGTATTTT. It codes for CASSQMGAWRGSTDTQYF.

The CDR3 DNA is TGTGCCAGCGATGGGGACATCAAAACGGGGGCCAACGTCCTGACTTTC. This encodes CASDGDIKTGANVLTF. The chain has TRBV11-2 and TRBJ2-6, with a tentative D call TRBD1 (6 bases). CDR1 SGHAT and CDR2 FQNNGV come from the germline V gene. V was clipped by 8 bases and J by 4 bases, with 18 bases between them. The CDR3 is 16 residues long.

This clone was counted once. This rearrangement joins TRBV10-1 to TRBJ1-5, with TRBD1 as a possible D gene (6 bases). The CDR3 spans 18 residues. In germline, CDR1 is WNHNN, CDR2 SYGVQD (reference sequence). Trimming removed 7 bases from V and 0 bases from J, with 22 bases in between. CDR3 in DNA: TGCGCCAGCATCCCCGGGGGCAGGGGACGCCCTAGCAATCAGCCCCAGCATTTT. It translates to CASIPGGRGRPSNQPQHF.

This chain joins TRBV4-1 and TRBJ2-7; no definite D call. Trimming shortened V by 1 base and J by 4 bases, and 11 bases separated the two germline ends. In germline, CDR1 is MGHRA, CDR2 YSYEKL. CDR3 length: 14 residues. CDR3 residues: CASSQAPDAYEQYF. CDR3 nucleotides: TGCGCCAGCAGCCAAGCCCCCGACGCGTACGAGCAGTACTTC.

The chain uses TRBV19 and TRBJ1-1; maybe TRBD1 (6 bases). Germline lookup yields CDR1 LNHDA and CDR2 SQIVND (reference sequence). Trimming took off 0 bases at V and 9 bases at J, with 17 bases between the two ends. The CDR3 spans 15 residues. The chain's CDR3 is CASSIDIYRDEKAFF. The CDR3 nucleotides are TGTGCCAGTAGTATAGATATTTACAGGGATGAAAAAGCTTTCTTT.

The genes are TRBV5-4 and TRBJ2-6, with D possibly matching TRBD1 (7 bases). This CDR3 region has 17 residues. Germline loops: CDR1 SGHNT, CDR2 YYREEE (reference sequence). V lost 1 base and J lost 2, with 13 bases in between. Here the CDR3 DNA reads TGTGCCAGCAGCTTGTTCGGAGGGGGCGCTGGGGCCAACGTCCTGACTTTC. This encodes CASSLFGGGAGANVLTF.

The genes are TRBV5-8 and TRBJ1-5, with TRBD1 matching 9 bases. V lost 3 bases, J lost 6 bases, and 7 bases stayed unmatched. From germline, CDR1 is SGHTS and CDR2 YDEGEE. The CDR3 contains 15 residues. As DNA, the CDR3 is TGTGCCAGCAGCTGGGGACAGGGTTCAGGTCAGCCCCAGCATTTT. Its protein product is CASSWGQGSGQPQHF.

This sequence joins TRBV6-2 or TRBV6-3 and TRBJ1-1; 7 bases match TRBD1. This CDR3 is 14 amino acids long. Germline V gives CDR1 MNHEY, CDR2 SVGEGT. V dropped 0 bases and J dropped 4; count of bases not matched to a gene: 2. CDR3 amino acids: CASSYSAGGTEAFF. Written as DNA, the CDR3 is TGTGCCAGCAGTTACTCTGCAGGGGGCACTGAAGCTTTCTTT.

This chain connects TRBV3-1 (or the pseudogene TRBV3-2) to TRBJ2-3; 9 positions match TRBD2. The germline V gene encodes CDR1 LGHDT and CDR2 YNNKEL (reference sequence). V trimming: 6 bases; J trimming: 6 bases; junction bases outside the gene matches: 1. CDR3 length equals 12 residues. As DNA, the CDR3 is TGTGCCAGCAGGAGCGGGGGGGATACGCAGTATTTT. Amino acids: CASRSGGDTQYF.

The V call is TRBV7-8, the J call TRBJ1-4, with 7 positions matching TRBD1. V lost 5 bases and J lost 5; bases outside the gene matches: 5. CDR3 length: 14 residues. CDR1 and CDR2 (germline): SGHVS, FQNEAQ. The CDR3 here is CASSLGTVNEKLFF. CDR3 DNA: TGTGCCAGCAGCCTCGGGACAGTAAATGAAAAACTGTTTTTT.